This TCR beta chain derives from a study of CD8 T cells in ankylosing spondylitis. Points from the study as a whole: Disease-linked clones, CD8+, were relatively rare in peripheral blood. A TCR beta motif made of about 8 highly homologous variants seemed typical of ankylosing spondylitis blood.

This clonotype was detected many times. Antigen unknown. Relative to the germline gene, one junction end is altered; a read error may explain this. TCRdb re-derived calls from the 5' RACE reads in MiXCR, one entry per CDR3 protein. Among 450,000 to 550,000 distinct CDR3 sequences listed, 5.3% were seen once. The sequencing input was blood, either unsorted or a sorted T cell fraction (not recorded which). The TCR originated in a male donor with ankylosing spondylitis.

CDR3 bases: TGTGCCAGCAGTTTAGCGGGACCGGTCTACAATGAGCAGTTCTTC. Protein product: CASSLAGPVYNEQFF. This chain joins TRBV7-9 and TRBJ2-1, with 8 bases lining up with TRBD2. Germline CDR1 reads SEHNR; CDR2 reads FQNEAQ (reference sequence). The CDR3 extends over 15 amino acids.